This record looks at one T cell receptor (beta chain) sequence and its context. In the authors' methods: Estimates of nucleated cell counts were drawn from the amplification of reference gene primers. Assay: immunoSEQ multiplex PCR; the TCRdb copy retains only in-frame clones and omits some. That table gives V, J and clone size, and the DNA gave D and trimming. Among some 190,000 clones listed, approximately 85% were seen once. The sample comes from a study of blood T cell repertoires in COVID-19. Whole-study context: The origin of the acute and convalescent COVID-19 samples was the United States, Italy and Spain. In each case, the material was cDNA or gDNA derived from T cells, B-cell-depleted T cells, or PBMCs.

This CDR3 has 15 amino acids. V was cut by 0 bases and J by 0 bases, with 8 bases left in between. In germline, CDR1 is SGHDN, CDR2 FVKESK. The specimen sequenced was peripheral blood. This clonotype was obtained from an older woman with active or convalescent COVID-19. The genes are TRBV14 and TRBJ1-1; perhaps TRBD1 as D (5 bases). CDR3 nucleotide sequence: TGTGCCAGCAGCCAAGATGGGGGGATGAACACTGAAGCTTTCTTT. Residues: CASSQDGGMNTEAFF.